The source of this T cell receptor (beta chain) is a study of T cell clusters in autoimmune cytopenias. Germline lookup yields CDR1 MRHNA and CDR2 SNTAGT. The length of the CDR3 is 13 residues. TRB was amplified by touch-down multiplex PCR, primer pools A and B combined. TCRdb reanalyzed the multiplex PCR reads, giving one entry per CDR3 protein sequence and no DNA. Found here are approximately 4,900 distinct CDR3 sequences; the top ten clones hold around 59%. TRB amplification used around 270 ng of peripheral blood genomic DNA. The same data also went into a second study, on T cell repertoires in aging, cancer and after chemotherapy.

The genes are TRBV6-4 and TRBJ2-2. The clonotype comes from a human donor with chronic lymphocytic leukemia. The donor label of this sample is uncertain. The specimen was peripheral blood. The chain's CDR3 is CASSSGDTGELFF.